Listed below are T cell receptor beta chains from one sample, sequenced in a study of neoadjuvant nivolumab and ipilimumab in lung cancer. TCRdb keeps only in-frame clones here, not all; method: immunoSEQ multiplex PCR. The sample includes some 31,000 clones, roughly 90% of them seen just once. The sample here was peripheral blood, taken after neoadjuvant nivolumab, alone or with ipilimumab, at or shortly before surgery. These receptors were taken from an adult with non-small cell lung cancer. Each CDR3 is given with its conserved first and last residue. Fields, in order: clone size, V gene, J gene, D gene, CDR3 DNA, CDR3 protein. A D gene is named only where the DNA matches it firmly. Clone size appears in some rows only: once, few, many, or a class for an expanded clone.

-	TRBV5-1	TRBJ2-3	-	TGCGCCAGCAGCTTGGGATCGGGGGCGGGCACAGATACGCAGTATTTT	CASSLGSGAGTDTQYF
-	TRBV6-5	TRBJ2-7	-	TGTGCCAGCAAGCAAACTCGGACAGTACGCTGGGAGCAGTACTTC	CASKQTRTVRWEQYF
-	TRBV6-1	TRBJ2-3	-	TGTGCCAGCAGTCCCGGACTCAACACAGATACGCAGTATTTT	CASSPGLNTDTQYF
-	TRBV2	TRBJ2-1	-	TGTGCCAGCAGTGTGAGGAGGGATGAGCAGTTCTTC	CASSVRRDEQFF
-	TRBV11-2	TRBJ2-7	-	TGTGCCAGCAGCTTAGCCCCGGGGGTTGAGCAGTACTTC	CASSLAPGVEQYF
-	TRBV9	TRBJ2-2	-	TGTGCCAGCAGCGTAGTGGGCGGAAACACCGGGGAGCTGTTTTTT	CASSVVGGNTGELFF
few	TRBV7-9	TRBJ2-2	-	TGTGCCAGCAGCTTGATACCAGCAGGGACCGGGGAGCTGTTTTTT	CASSLIPAGTGELFF
-	TRBV11-2	TRBJ2-7	TRBD1	TGTGCCAGCAGCACCCGGACAGGAGGATACGAGCAGTACTTC	CASSTRTGGYEQYF
-	TRBV5-1	TRBJ1-2	TRBD1	TGCGCCAGCAGCTATAGGACAGGGCCCTCTAACTATGGCTACACCTTC	CASSYRTGPSNYGYTF
-	TRBV11-2	TRBJ2-1	-	TGTGCCAGCAGCTTATCGGGGGAATCGTCCTACAATGAGCAGTTCTTC	CASSLSGESSYNEQFF
-	TRBV10-3	TRBJ2-7	-	TGTGCCATCAGTGAGGAGGGGTACGAGCAGTACTTC	CAISEEGYEQYF
-	TRBV27	TRBJ1-2	-	TGTGCCAGCAGTTCAGGTTTTTATGGCTACACCTTC	CASSSGFYGYTF
few	TRBV5-1	TRBJ2-7	-	TGCGCCAGCAGCTTGTTATCTTCCGGGCCCTACGAGCAGTACTTC	CASSLLSSGPYEQYF
-	TRBV29-1	TRBJ2-3	-	TGCAGCGTTGACGGGGGATCGGCAGATACGCAGTATTTT	CSVDGGSADTQYF
-	TRBV12-2	TRBJ2-1	-	TGTGCAAGTCGCTTAAGTAGCGGGTTTTCCTCCTACAATGAGCAGTTCTTC	CASRLSSGFSSYNEQFF
-	TRBV6-1	TRBJ1-2	-	TGTGCCAGCATTCGGGGGGCGCAGAACTATGGCTACACCTTC	CASIRGAQNYGYTF
-	TRBV7-2	TRBJ2-3	-	TGTGCCAGCAGCTTAGGACTAGGAAGGGACACAGATACGCAGTATTTT	CASSLGLGRDTDTQYF
-	TRBV5-1	TRBJ2-5	-	TGCGCCAGCAGCTTTGCCAGGGGCCGGATTCAAGAGACCCAGTACTTC	CASSFARGRIQETQYF
-	TRBV18	TRBJ2-1	TRBD1	TGTGCCAGCACTGACTCCGGGACAGGGGGCAATGAGCAGTTCTTC	CASTDSGTGGNEQFF
-	TRBV5-1	TRBJ2-7	TRBD2	TGCGCCAGCAGCCCCCCACTAGCGGGAGTTTACGAGCAGTACTTC	CASSPPLAGVYEQYF
-	TRBV5-6	TRBJ2-5	-	TGTGCCAGCAGCTTGACCCAGTACCAAGAGACCCAGTACTTC	CASSLTQYQETQYF
-	TRBV5-1	TRBJ1-1	-	TGCGCCAGCACCTTCGGCCGGGGCGCAGGGACTGAAGCTTTCTTT	CASTFGRGAGTEAFF
-	TRBV11-2	TRBJ2-7	TRBD1	TGTGCCAGCAGCTTAGTGTTAGGGGGCAGCTACGAGCAGTACTTC	CASSLVLGGSYEQYF
-	TRBV5-4	TRBJ2-3	-	TGTGCCAGCAGCAAGGGAGCAGATACGCAGTATTTT	CASSKGADTQYF
-	TRBV15	TRBJ1-2	TRBD1	TGTGCCACCAGCCCGCCGGGACAGGGGGGTGGCTACACCTTC	CATSPPGQGGGYTF
-	TRBV5-1	TRBJ2-7	-	TGCGCCAGCAGCTTCTCCTACGAGCAGTACTTC	CASSFSYEQYF
few	TRBV28	TRBJ1-1	-	TGTGCCAGCAGTTTCTTCGGGAAAGGGGGGAACACTGAAGCTTTCTTT	CASSFFGKGGNTEAFF
-	TRBV7-8	TRBJ2-7	-	TGTGCCAGCAGCTTAGAATCAGCGGCATCATCCTACGAGCAGTACTTC	CASSLESAASSYEQYF
-	TRBV19	TRBJ2-1	TRBD1	TGTGCCAGTAGTACGCTCGACAGGGGATGGCAGTTCTTC	CASSTLDRGWQFF
-	TRBV2	TRBJ2-7	-	TGTGCCACCCAGACTGATGCCTACGAGCAGTACTTC	CATQTDAYEQYF
once	TRBV10-3	TRBJ2-5	TRBD2	TGTGCCGTTAGCGGGTACCAAGAGACCCAGTACTTC	CAVSGYQETQYF
-	TRBV18	TRBJ2-1	-	TGTGCCAGCTCACCCGGTTTTAGCACTTTGAATGAGCAGTTCTTC	CASSPGFSTLNEQFF
-	TRBV11-2	TRBJ2-1	-	TGTGCCAGCAGCTTAAGAGGGACCTTTGGGGGGCAGTTCTTC	CASSLRGTFGGQFF
-	TRBV29-1	TRBJ2-1	TRBD2	TGCAGCGCGGGACTAGCGGGAGGGCCGGGGAATGAGCAGTTCTTC	CSAGLAGGPGNEQFF
-	TRBV5-6	TRBJ2-4	-	TGTGCCAGCAGCTTGAGGGAGGTTCGAGGCCGCCTAGCCAAAAACATTCAGTACTTC	CASSLREVRGRLAKNIQYF
-	TRBV27	TRBJ2-7	-	TGTGCCAGCAGTTTTACGGGAAGCGAGCAGTACTTC	CASSFTGSEQYF
-	TRBV11-2	TRBJ2-7	-	TGTGCCAGCAGCTTAGTAGCAGCACCCTCCTACGAGCAGTACTTC	CASSLVAAPSYEQYF
-	TRBV9	TRBJ2-3	-	TGTGCCAGCAGCCCTCCGGGGCCAGGGAGCACAGATACGCAGTATTTT	CASSPPGPGSTDTQYF
-	TRBV5-4	TRBJ2-1	-	TGTGCCAGCAGCCGGGACTGGAATGAGCAGTTCTTC	CASSRDWNEQFF
-	TRBV9	TRBJ1-1	-	TGTGCCAGCAGCGGCCCGATAGACATCCTCAACACTGAAGCTTTCTTT	CASSGPIDILNTEAFF
-	TRBV4-1	TRBJ2-7	TRBD1	TGCGCCAGCAGCCAAGAGACAGGGGGGTACGAGCAGTACTTC	CASSQETGGYEQYF
-	TRBV5-1	TRBJ2-1	TRBD2	TGCGCCAGCAGCTATCCCACCGGGACTAGCGGGAGTCGCCGCAATGAGCAGTTCTTC	CASSYPTGTSGSRRNEQFF
-	TRBV5-4	TRBJ2-3	TRBD2	TGTGCCAGCAGCTTGGAGGGACTAACCACAGATACGCAGTATTTT	CASSLEGLTTDTQYF
-	TRBV29-1	TRBJ2-3	-	TGCAGCGTTGAAAGCGCCACTAGCACAGATACGCAGTATTTT	CSVESATSTDTQYF
-	TRBV2	TRBJ2-1	-	TGTGCCAGCAGTGAATCGGAAAATGAGCAGTTCTTC	CASSESENEQFF
-	TRBV6-1	TRBJ2-1	-	TGTGCCAGCAGCGCTATGGGACTCCTCTACAATGAGCAGTTCTTC	CASSAMGLLYNEQFF
-	TRBV30	TRBJ2-2	TRBD1	TGTGCCTGGAGTCTTCTCCGCCGGGACAGTCTGAACACCGGGGAGCTGTTTTTT	CAWSLLRRDSLNTGELFF
-	TRBV25-1	TRBJ2-3	TRBD2	TGTGCCAGCAGTGAGGGCTCCCGGACTAGCGTGGCAGATACGCAGTATTTT	CASSEGSRTSVADTQYF
-	TRBV9	TRBJ2-3	-	TGTGCCAGCAGCGTATTCCCCAGCACAGATACGCAGTATTTT	CASSVFPSTDTQYF
-	TRBV7-9	TRBJ1-2	-	TGTGCCAGCAGCTTTGAACTACGGGATAACTATGGCTACACCTTC	CASSFELRDNYGYTF
-	TRBV25-1	TRBJ2-6	TRBD1	TGTGCCAGCAGTGATTTGGAACAGGGGCTCTCTGGGGCCAACGTCCTGACTTTC	CASSDLEQGLSGANVLTF
-	TRBV7-9	TRBJ1-1	TRBD1	TGTGCTTCCGGGACAGGGGGCTTCGCTGAAGCTTTCTTT	CASGTGGFAEAFF
-	TRBV11-2	TRBJ2-4	-	TGTGCCAGCAGCCCGGTGGTTGCCGGGACGGACAAAAACATTCAGTACTTC	CASSPVVAGTDKNIQYF
-	TRBV7-9	TRBJ2-5	-	TGTGCCAGCAGCTTAGTCATCGGCCAAGAGACCCAGTACTTC	CASSLVIGQETQYF
-	TRBV19	TRBJ2-1	-	TGTGCCAGTAGTATACAACTAGCAGTAGTAGATGAGCAGTTCTTC	CASSIQLAVVDEQFF
-	TRBV7-6	TRBJ2-3	-	TGTGCCAGCAGTAACCCCTACATGGTACAAGGCACAGATACGCAGTATTTT	CASSNPYMVQGTDTQYF
-	TRBV5-6	TRBJ2-5	-	TGTGCCAGCACCGTGGCCGGGATAGAGACCCAGTACTTC	CASTVAGIETQYF